This is a list of T cell receptor beta chains from one sample in a study of cytomegalovirus exposure and HLA in healthy donors. Profiled with immunoSEQ multiplex PCR; TCRdb holds only in-frame clones, not every one. The sample records some 110,000 clones, roughly 80% being singletons. Sequenced material: PBMCs. The receptors shown here come from a man aged 50 to 59 in good health and CMV-seropositive. Each CDR3 is given with its conserved first and last residue. D genes are given only for firm matches. A clone size is listed for some rows: how often the clone was seen (once, few, many), or a class if it is expanded.

d_gene: -; j_gene: TRBJ2-2; abundance: once; v_gene: TRBV10-3; CDR3aa: CAISGSENTGELFF; CDR3nt: TGTGCCATCAGTGGTTCAGAGAACACCGGGGAGCTGTTTTTT
d_gene: TRBD1; j_gene: TRBJ1-1; abundance: -; v_gene: TRBV10-3; CDR3aa: CAISDPGGASVNTEAFF; CDR3nt: TGTGCCATCAGTGACCCAGGGGGCGCCTCAGTGAACACTGAAGCTTTCTTT
d_gene: TRBD2; j_gene: TRBJ2-1; abundance: once; v_gene: TRBV5-1; CDR3aa: CASSLGTSGVNEQFF; CDR3nt: TGCGCCAGCAGCTTGGGGACTAGCGGTGTTAATGAGCAGTTCTTC
d_gene: -; j_gene: TRBJ1-5; abundance: few; v_gene: TRBV27; CDR3aa: CASSTGNQPQHF; CDR3nt: TGTGCCAGCAGTACGGGGAACCAGCCCCAGCATTTT
d_gene: -; j_gene: TRBJ1-2; abundance: -; v_gene: TRBV5-1; CDR3aa: CASSLGQGGNSGYTF; CDR3nt: TGCGCCAGCAGCTTGGGTCAAGGGGGAAATTCTGGCTACACCTTC
d_gene: -; j_gene: TRBJ1-1; abundance: -; v_gene: TRBV5-1; CDR3aa: CASSPTPNTEAFF; CDR3nt: TGCGCCAGCAGCCCCACACCGAACACTGAAGCTTTCTTT
d_gene: -; j_gene: TRBJ2-7; abundance: -; v_gene: TRBV30; CDR3aa: CAWKGSSYEQYF; CDR3nt: TGTGCCTGGAAGGGGTCGTCCTACGAGCAGTACTTC
d_gene: TRBD1; j_gene: TRBJ2-7; abundance: -; v_gene: TRBV14; CDR3aa: CASSQGTGLGEQYF; CDR3nt: TGTGCCAGCAGCCAAGGGACAGGGTTGGGCGAGCAGTACTTC
d_gene: TRBD2; j_gene: TRBJ2-3; abundance: -; v_gene: TRBV7-9; CDR3aa: CASSLLTSRAPDTQYF; CDR3nt: TGTGCCAGCAGCTTGCTGACTAGCCGAGCCCCAGATACGCAGTATTTT
d_gene: -; j_gene: TRBJ1-6; abundance: once; v_gene: TRBV5-4; CDR3aa: CASSHPRRRLHF; CDR3nt: TGTGCCAGCAGCCACCCACGTAGAAGACTCCACTTT
d_gene: TRBD1; j_gene: TRBJ1-1; abundance: -; v_gene: TRBV10-3; CDR3aa: CAISDKGADTEAFF; CDR3nt: TGTGCCATCAGTGACAAGGGGGCAGACACTGAAGCTTTCTTT
d_gene: TRBD1; j_gene: TRBJ1-2; abundance: -; v_gene: TRBV27; CDR3aa: CASSPNRDRAPGYTF; CDR3nt: TGTGCCAGCAGTCCGAACCGGGACAGGGCCCCTGGCTACACCTTC
d_gene: -; j_gene: TRBJ2-1; abundance: -; v_gene: TRBV11-2; CDR3aa: CASSLEARNEQFF; CDR3nt: TGTGCCAGCAGCTTAGAGGCGAGGAATGAGCAGTTCTTC
d_gene: TRBD1; j_gene: TRBJ2-2; abundance: -; v_gene: TRBV19; CDR3aa: CASSGGQGPGELFF; CDR3nt: TGTGCCAGTAGTGGAGGACAGGGCCCCGGGGAGCTGTTTTTT
d_gene: TRBD1; j_gene: TRBJ2-7; abundance: -; v_gene: TRBV4-3; CDR3aa: CASSQGPGTEDYEQYF; CDR3nt: TGCGCCAGCAGCCAAGGGCCCGGGACAGAGGACTACGAGCAGTACTTC
d_gene: -; j_gene: TRBJ2-7; abundance: -; v_gene: TRBV6-6; CDR3aa: CATSRGYEQYF; CDR3nt: TGTGCCACCTCGCGGGGTTACGAGCAGTACTTC
d_gene: -; j_gene: TRBJ2-2; abundance: -; v_gene: TRBV19; CDR3aa: CASSNTSWTARELFF; CDR3nt: TGTGCCAGTAGTAACACCTCGTGGACAGCGAGGGAGCTGTTTTTT
d_gene: -; j_gene: TRBJ1-4; abundance: -; v_gene: TRBV30; CDR3aa: CAWGQGPYEKLFF; CDR3nt: TGTGCCTGGGGGCAGGGGCCATATGAAAAACTGTTTTTT
d_gene: TRBD2; j_gene: TRBJ2-3; abundance: -; v_gene: TRBV30; CDR3aa: CAWRPTSSGFTDTQYF; CDR3nt: TGTGCCTGGAGGCCCACGTCTAGCGGGTTCACAGATACGCAGTATTTT
d_gene: -; j_gene: TRBJ2-2; abundance: few; v_gene: TRBV6-5; CDR3aa: CASRNGGSGGELFF; CDR3nt: TGTGCCAGCAGAAACGGCGGGTCCGGCGGGGAGCTGTTTTTT
d_gene: TRBD2; j_gene: TRBJ2-2; abundance: few; v_gene: TRBV5-4; CDR3aa: CASSPGGSGGRVTGELFF; CDR3nt: TGTGCCAGCAGCCCGGGGGGTAGCGGGGGGCGGGTCACCGGGGAGCTGTTTTTT
d_gene: -; j_gene: TRBJ1-2; abundance: -; v_gene: TRBV5-5; CDR3aa: CASSWGPIRGRSNYGYTF; CDR3nt: TGTGCCAGCAGCTGGGGACCCATCAGGGGCCGATCTAACTATGGCTACACCTTC
d_gene: -; j_gene: TRBJ2-4; abundance: -; v_gene: TRBV27; CDR3aa: CASSLIRGGSGKNIQYF; CDR3nt: TGTGCCAGCAGCCTTATCAGAGGGGGTTCGGGCAAAAACATTCAGTACTTC
d_gene: TRBD1; j_gene: TRBJ1-5; abundance: -; v_gene: TRBV19; CDR3aa: CASSGTGSNQPQHF; CDR3nt: TGTGCCAGTAGTGGGACAGGGTCGAATCAGCCCCAGCATTTT
d_gene: -; j_gene: TRBJ2-1; abundance: -; v_gene: TRBV10-3; CDR3aa: CAISEPRTETNYNEQFF; CDR3nt: TGTGCCATCAGTGAGCCGAGGACAGAGACGAACTACAATGAGCAGTTCTTC
d_gene: TRBD2; j_gene: TRBJ2-7; abundance: few; v_gene: TRBV10-3; CDR3aa: CAISVGGLAYEQYF; CDR3nt: TGTGCCATCAGTGTAGGGGGACTAGCTTACGAGCAGTACTTC